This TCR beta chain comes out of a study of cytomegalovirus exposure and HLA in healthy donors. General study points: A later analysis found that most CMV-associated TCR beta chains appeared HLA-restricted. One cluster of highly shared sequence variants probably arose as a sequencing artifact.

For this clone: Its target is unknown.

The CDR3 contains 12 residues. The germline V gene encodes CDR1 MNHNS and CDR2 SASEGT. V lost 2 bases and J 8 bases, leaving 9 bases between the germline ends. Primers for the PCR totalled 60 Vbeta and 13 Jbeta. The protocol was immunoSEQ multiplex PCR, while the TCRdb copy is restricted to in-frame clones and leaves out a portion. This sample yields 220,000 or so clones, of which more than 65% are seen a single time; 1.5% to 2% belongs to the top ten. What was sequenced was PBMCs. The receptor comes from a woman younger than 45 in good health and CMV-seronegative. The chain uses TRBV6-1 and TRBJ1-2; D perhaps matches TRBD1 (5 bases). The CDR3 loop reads CASSELSGGYTF. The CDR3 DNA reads TGTGCCAGCAGTGAATTATCAGGGGGCTACACCTTC.